Listed below are T cell receptor beta chains from one sample, sequenced in a study of human T cells and chemical hapten exposure. One entry per CDR3 protein results from TCRdb running MiXCR on the RACE reads. The table has 250,000 or so distinct CDR3 sequences, approximately 7.5% seen once. The sequences come from whole blood, collected in connection with sensitization to the hapten diphenylcyclopropenone (DPC). All receptors come from a man aged 18 to 35 with alopecia areata. Some clones in this sample may be carry-over from other donors' samples. CDR3s include the opening cysteine and the closing phenylalanine or tryptophan. D genes are given only for firm matches. A clone size is listed for some rows: how often the clone was seen (once, few, many), or a class if it is expanded.

d_call j_call v_call clone_size cdr3_nt cdr3_aa
- TRBJ2-3 TRBV7-3 few TGTGCCAGCAGCTTATTGCCGATCACAGATACGCAGTATTTT CASSLLPITDTQYF
- TRBJ1-2 TRBV10-3 many TGTGCCATCAGTGAGTCGGCCAGGGGTCTTATATATGGCTACACCTTC CAISESARGLIYGYTF
- TRBJ2-7 TRBV20-1 many TGCAGTGCTTCTAATTCTCTCTACGAGCAGTACTTC CSASNSLYEQYF
TRBD1 TRBJ1-5 TRBV4-2 few TGTGCCAGCAGCCGGGAGGACAGGGGGAATCAGCCCCAGCATTTT CASSREDRGNQPQHF
- TRBJ1-1 TRBV5-1 many TGCGCCAGCAGCGGAACGGGACGGGGAAACACTGAAGCTTTCTTT CASSGTGRGNTEAFF
- TRBJ2-7 TRBV24-1 few TGTGCCACCAGTGACCCCACTAGACGGGAGCAGTACTTC CATSDPTRREQYF
TRBD1 TRBJ2-3 TRBV29-1 many TGCAGCGTTGAAGGGGACAGCAGCACAGATACGCAGTATTTT CSVEGDSSTDTQYF
- TRBJ1-2 TRBV7-6 few TGTGCCAGCAGCCCGTCGTTTGGTCCTTATGGCTACACCTTC CASSPSFGPYGYTF
- TRBJ1-3 TRBV5-1 - TGCGCCAGCAGCTTCAACGGGAACTCTGGAAACACCATATATTTT CASSFNGNSGNTIYF
- TRBJ2-1 TRBV5-1 few TGCGCCAGCAGTCGGGACTTCGTCTCCTACAATGAGCAGTTCTTC CASSRDFVSYNEQFF
- TRBJ2-3 TRBV6-6 - TGTGCCAGCGGCTTCACGGCGCGCACAGATACGCAGTATTTT CASGFTARTDTQYF
- TRBJ1-3 TRBV29-1 many TGCAGCGCCGTTGGAGTCTCTGGAAACACCATATATTTT CSAVGVSGNTIYF
TRBD2 TRBJ2-3 TRBV29-1 - TGCAGCGTTGAAGATCTGGGACTAGCGGAGAGCACAGATACGCAGTATTTT CSVEDLGLAESTDTQYF
- TRBJ1-4 TRBV28 - TGTGCCAGCAGTTCCCGCGGCTGGGGGGCGGATGAAAAACTGTTTTTT CASSSRGWGADEKLFF
TRBD2 TRBJ2-1 TRBV7-9 - TGTGCCAGCAGCCCGCGACTAGCGGGCCTAAATTACAATGAGCAGTTCTTC CASSPRLAGLNYNEQFF
- TRBJ2-1 TRBV24-1 - TGTGCCACCAGTGAGCTCCACAGCAATGAGCAGTTCTTC CATSELHSNEQFF
- TRBJ1-1 TRBV7-3 many TGTGCCAGCAGCTTAACCAGGGGACCGAACACTGAAGCTTTCTTT CASSLTRGPNTEAFF
- TRBJ1-4 TRBV5-6 few TGTGCCAGCAGCTTGGGGGTCCTTGGATCTAATGAAAAACTGTTTTTT CASSLGVLGSNEKLFF
- TRBJ1-5 TRBV6-1 few TGTGCCAGCAGTATCCAGGATAGCAATCAGCCCCAGCATTTT CASSIQDSNQPQHF
TRBD1 TRBJ2-1 TRBV10-1 - TGCGCCAGCAGTGAGTCCATCACAGGGGCTCCCTACAATGAGCAGTTCTTC CASSESITGAPYNEQFF
TRBD1 TRBJ2-3 TRBV5-1 few TGCGCCAGCAGCTCAACCGGGACAGGGGGAAGAGATACGCAGTATTTT CASSSTGTGGRDTQYF
- TRBJ2-3 TRBV5-4 - TGTGCCAGCAGCTTGCTCGACAGGTCCGCGACAGATACGCAGTATTTT CASSLLDRSATDTQYF
TRBD2 TRBJ2-3 TRBV7-8 few TGTGCCAGCAGCTTAGCCGGGACTAGCGGACCAGATACGCAGTATTTT CASSLAGTSGPDTQYF
- TRBJ1-3 TRBV5-1 few TGCGCCAGCAGCGACACAGGGTCCTCTGGAAACACCATATATTTT CASSDTGSSGNTIYF
- TRBJ2-1 TRBV7-7 - TGTGCCAGCAGCTATCTCAGGGGCATTAGCAATGAGCAGTTCTTC CASSYLRGISNEQFF
TRBD1 TRBJ1-2 TRBV24-1 few TGTGCCACCAGTGACTGGGACAGGGCTTCCTATGGCTACACCTTC CATSDWDRASYGYTF
TRBD2 TRBJ2-1 TRBV20-1 few TGCAGTGCTAGAGAGCCAGCGGGGATCTACAATGAGCAGTTCTTC CSAREPAGIYNEQFF
- TRBJ2-1 TRBV7-2 few TGTGCCAGCAGCTTGATGTCCAATGAGCAGTTCTTC CASSLMSNEQFF
TRBD1 TRBJ2-7 TRBV5-1 - TGCGCCAGCGGAAGACGACAGGGGAGGCAAGACGAGCAGTACTTC CASGRRQGRQDEQYF
TRBD2 TRBJ2-1 TRBV7-9 - TGTGCCAGCAGCTCGGGCCCCGGGGGGGTTTACAATGAGCAGTTCTTC CASSSGPGGVYNEQFF
- TRBJ2-6 TRBV12-3/TRBV12-4 - TGTGCCAGCACCCTCGGAGGTCCCTCTGGGGCCAACGTCCTGACTTTC CASTLGGPSGANVLTF
TRBD2 TRBJ2-3 TRBV29-1 few TGCAGCGTTAAAAGGACTAGCCCCGCCACCACAGATACGCAGTATTTT CSVKRTSPATTDTQYF
- TRBJ1-1 TRBV20-1 - TGCAGTCCCAGTGGGGGGCAGGGTGAAGCTTTCTTT CSPSGGQGEAFF
- TRBJ1-3 TRBV20-1 few TGCAGTGCTAGTGTCAACGGGGCTCAGCTCTCTGGAAACACCATATATTTT CSASVNGAQLSGNTIYF
- TRBJ1-6 TRBV20-1 many TGCAGTGCTAGAGTGGGACTGATTAATAATTCACCCCTCCACTTT CSARVGLINNSPLHF
- TRBJ1-1 TRBV6-5 few TGTGCCAGCAGATCCGGACCGGTAGCAGAAGCTTTCTTT CASRSGPVAEAFF
- TRBJ1-3 TRBV7-9 - TGTGCCAGCAGCTTATCCGGTGGCTCTGGAAACACCATATATTTT CASSLSGGSGNTIYF
- TRBJ2-1 TRBV24-1 - TGTGCCACCAGTGATACCCCCCGAACAGGAGACAATGAGCAGTTCTTC CATSDTPRTGDNEQFF
- TRBJ2-5 TRBV12-3/TRBV12-4 many TGTGCCAGCACCCCCCCGGGGCAGGAGACCCAGTACTTC CASTPPGQETQYF
- TRBJ2-7 TRBV4-2 - TGTGCCAGCAGCCAGGCAGGATCCCCCTACGAGCAGTACTTC CASSQAGSPYEQYF
TRBD2 TRBJ2-1 TRBV6-5 - TGTGCCAGCATTGCGGGGGGGGCCAGTCGGCAGTTCTTC CASIAGGASRQFF
- TRBJ2-3 TRBV6-6 - TGTGCCACCTCCGTTTTCGGGGATACGCAGTATTTT CATSVFGDTQYF
- TRBJ1-4 TRBV28 few TGTGCCAGCAGTTTCCAGGCCTTACGGGGTAATGAAAAACTGTTTTTT CASSFQALRGNEKLFF
- TRBJ1-2 TRBV4-1 few TGCGCCAGCAGCCTCCCCCGGTCGGGCCCCAACTATGGCTACACCTTC CASSLPRSGPNYGYTF
TRBD2 TRBJ2-3 TRBV12-3/TRBV12-4 few TGTGCCAGCACTTCCCTAGCGGGGGTTTTAGATACGCAGTATTTT CASTSLAGVLDTQYF
- TRBJ2-7 TRBV6-6 - TGTGCCAGCAGAATAAATGGTGACGAGCAGTACTTC CASRINGDEQYF
- TRBJ2-7 TRBV29-1 many TGCAGCGTTGGGGAGGACCGCTACGAGCAGTACTTC CSVGEDRYEQYF
- TRBJ2-3 TRBV4-1 many TGCGCCAGCAGCCAAACGTCGGTTGGAGATACGCAGTATTTT CASSQTSVGDTQYF
- TRBJ2-7 TRBV5-1 many TGCGCCAGCAGCTTGGTAAGAGGGGGTGAGAACGAGCAGTACTTC CASSLVRGGENEQYF
- TRBJ2-7 TRBV3-1 few TGTGCCAGCAGCCAAGCCCCCCACGAGCAGTACTTC CASSQAPHEQYF
TRBD2 TRBJ2-1 TRBV7-6 - TGTGCCAGCAGCTCAAGACTAGCGGGGGGGCCGAGCTCCTACAATGAGCAGTTCTTC CASSSRLAGGPSSYNEQFF
- TRBJ2-5 TRBV20-1 few TGCAGTGCTAGTTGGCCTGAAGAGACCCAGTACTTC CSASWPEETQYF
- TRBJ2-7 TRBV14 few TGTGCCAGCAGCACAGCAAGATTCCGCCAAGAGCAGTACTTC CASSTARFRQEQYF